Following are 25 T cell receptor beta chains from one sample sequenced in a study of cytomegalovirus exposure and HLA in healthy donors. 13 Jbeta primers and 60 Vbeta primers were used for the PCR. Here immunoSEQ multiplex PCR was the method, and the copy in TCRdb shows in-frame clones only, minus some. The sample table includes 150,000 to 200,000 clones. Input material: PBMCs. The receptor source for this set is a woman aged 18-29 years in good health and CMV-seropositive.

The genes are TRBV2 and TRBJ2-2, with TRBD2 matching over 9 bases. Trimming cost V 7 bases and J 6 bases; bases outside gene matches: 3. The CDR3 sequence is 13 residues long. CDR1 is SNHLY, CDR2 FYNNEI, per germline. CDR3 DNA: TGTGCCAGCATCTTAGCGGGAGCCGGGGAGCTGTTTTTT. Encoded protein: CASILAGAGELFF.

This chain links TRBV5-6 with TRBJ2-1; TRBD2 aligns across 8 bases. Germline V CDR1 and CDR2: SGHDT, YYEEEE. There are 17 residues in the CDR3. Unmatched junction bases numbered 11, after V lost 0 bases and J lost 6 bases. As DNA, the CDR3 is TGTGCCAGCAGCTTGGTATCTAGCGGGCCTTTTGTCAATGAGCAGTTCTTC. Translation: CASSLVSSGPFVNEQFF.

The V gene is TRBV5-6, the J gene TRBJ1-2; 7 bases line up with TRBD1. Germline V gene data show CDR1 as SGHDT and CDR2 as YYEEEE. V lost 0 bases, J lost 5 bases, and 13 bases stayed unmatched. This CDR3 is built from 17 residues. The DNA for the CDR3 is TGTGCCAGCAGCTTGGCCGGAGACAGGGTTGATTTTTATGGCTACACCTTC. It codes for CASSLAGDRVDFYGYTF.

This chain connects TRBV5-1 to TRBJ2-5; 7 nucleotides agree with TRBD2. Germline CDR1 and CDR2: SGHRS and YFSETQ. V was clipped by 2 bases and J by 3 bases; unmatched bases: 4. This CDR3 has 14 amino acids. The CDR3 nucleotides read TGCGCCAGCAGCTTCCCCAGCGGGGAAGAGACCCAGTACTTC. Its translation: CASSFPSGEETQYF.

In the case of this clone: Its ends do not fully match the called genes, so a read error is possible. V usage is TRBV9 and J usage is TRBJ1-3; 9 bases are a match to TRBD1. The germline CDR1 and CDR2 sequences are SGDLS and YYNGEE. The CDR3 consists of 16 residues. The CDR3 nucleotides read TGTGCCAGCAGCCTGAACAGGGGGCCGGGAGGAAACGCCATATATTTT. This gives the protein CASSLNRGPGGNAIYF.

J is TRBJ2-7 and V is TRBV6-5; 10 bases map to TRBD2. Germline CDR1 and CDR2: MNHEY and SVGAGI. The CDR3 runs 14 residues. J lost 3 bases, V lost 6 bases, and 5 bases had no gene match. Here the CDR3 reads CASRPGTSVYEQYF. The CDR3 DNA follows: TGTGCCAGCAGACCCGGGACTAGCGTCTACGAGCAGTACTTC.

This chain joins TRBV4-1 and TRBJ1-2, with a possible D match to TRBD1 (6 bases). Trimming cost V 1 base and J 8 bases, with 14 bases left between them. Germline lookup yields CDR1 MGHRA and CDR2 YSYEKL. CDR3 length: 14 amino acids. Here the CDR3 reads CASSQVRGGRGYTF. For the CDR3, the DNA is TGCGCCAGCAGCCAAGTAAGGGGGGGGCGCGGCTACACCTTC.

The J gene is TRBJ1-1, the V gene TRBV7-2; D not certain. Germline CDR1 and CDR2: SGHTA and FQGNSA. The CDR3 is 12 amino acids. Trimming removed 5 bases from V and 7 bases from J, with 11 bases in between. CDR3 region: CASSPGLGEAFF. The CDR3 DNA is TGTGCCAGCAGCCCCGGACTGGGTGAAGCTTTCTTT.

The chain joins TRBV6-1 to TRBJ2-1, with 9 bases that match TRBD2. V was pared by 2 bases and J by 9 bases, with 8 bases of the junction left unmatched. There are 15 residues in the CDR3. CDR1 is MNHNS, CDR2 SASEGT, per germline. In nucleotides, the CDR3 is TGTGCCAGCAGTGAAACGACTAGCGGTTCTGCTGAGCAGTTCTTC. As protein: CASSETTSGSAEQFF.

The chain uses TRBV7-9 and TRBJ1-2; D remains ambiguous. Germline V CDR1 and CDR2: SEHNR, FQNEAQ (reference sequence). V was shortened by 2 bases and J by 0 bases, with 7 bases between the two germline ends. The CDR3 extends over 14 amino acids. CDR3 residues: CASSLSGSNYGYTF. The CDR3 region has the DNA TGTGCCAGCAGCTTAAGCGGGTCTAACTATGGCTACACCTTC.

The chain links TRBV10-2 to TRBJ1-1, with 9 bases matching TRBD1. Germline values: CDR1 WSHSY, CDR2 SAAADI. The CDR3 length is 14 residues. The V gene end was trimmed by 6 bases and the J gene end by 6 bases; junction bases not matched to a gene: 8. CDR3 residues: CASRMDRGEPEAFF. CDR3 DNA sequence: TGCGCCAGCAGGATGGACAGGGGAGAGCCTGAAGCTTTCTTT.

The rearrangement joins TRBV29-1 to TRBJ2-2, with 10 bases that match TRBD1. The V and J ends lost 5 bases and 0 bases, in that order; junction bases with no gene match: 9. The germline CDR1 and CDR2 sequences are SQVTM and ANQGSEA. The CDR3 covers 17 residues. In DNA form, the CDR3 reads TGCAGCGTTAAAACGGGACAGGGGTTCGCGAACACCGGGGAGCTGTTTTTT. Amino acid sequence: CSVKTGQGFANTGELFF.

The rearrangement uses TRBV5-1 and TRBJ2-6, with 10 positions matching TRBD1. With V trimmed by 0 bases and J by 2 bases, 5 bases remained unmatched. Germline V lookup: CDR1 SGHRS, CDR2 YFSETQ. The CDR3 is made up of 18 amino acids. The CDR3 spells CASSLEGQGLPGANVLTF. The CDR3 nucleotides are TGCGCCAGCAGCTTGGAGGGACAGGGGTTACCTGGGGCCAACGTCCTGACTTTC.

This rearrangement joins TRBV30 to TRBJ1-4; perhaps TRBD1 as D (6 bases). Between the trimmed V and J ends, which lost 7 bases and 8 bases, there was a span of 17 bases. The CDR3 has 13 residues. Germline assignment: CDR1 GTSNPN and CDR2 SVGIG (reference sequence). The CDR3 DNA reads as TGTGCCTATGCGGACAGTTGGAAGGAAAAACTGTTTTTT. Its protein product is CAYADSWKEKLFF.

The rearrangement links TRBV7-2 to TRBJ2-7, with 12 bases identical to TRBD1. The ends lost 8 bases at V and 4 bases at J; junction bases unmatched: 6. The CDR3 loop spans 14 amino acids. Per germline, CDR1 SGHTA and CDR2 FQGNSA. DNA of the CDR3: TGTGCCAGCGGCAGGGACAGGGGGCAGTACGAGCAGTACTTC. It encodes CASGRDRGQYEQYF.

The gene calls are TRBV18 and TRBJ1-6, with 7 nucleotides matching TRBD1. V trimming: 2 bases; J trimming: 9 bases; junction bases outside the gene matches: 4. The germline V gene encodes CDR1 KGHSH and CDR2 LQKENI. The CDR3 is made up of 14 amino acids. The CDR3 reads CASSPNRGGSPLHF. For the CDR3, the DNA is TGTGCCAGCTCACCAAACAGGGGAGGTTCACCCCTCCACTTT.

This chain uses TRBV19 with TRBJ1-1, with 9 bases matching TRBD1. V trimming: 3 bases; J trimming: 6 bases; junction bases outside the gene matches: 8. Looked up from germline, CDR1 is LNHDA and CDR2 is SQIVND (reference sequence). The CDR3 has 15 amino acids. As DNA, the CDR3 is TGTGCCAGTAGTATTACTGGGACAGGGAGGGCTGAAGCTTTCTTT. Translation gives CASSITGTGRAEAFF.

The chain employs TRBV6-5 and TRBJ2-7, with TRBD1 identical over 11 bases. J was trimmed by 2 bases and V by 4 bases; bases with no gene match: 4. The CDR3 sequence is 15 residues long. Germline-derived CDR1 and CDR2 are MNHEY and SVGAGI. Written as DNA, the CDR3 is TGTGCCAGCAGTTTGGACAGGGGGCTCCCCTACGAGCAGTACTTC. Translation: CASSLDRGLPYEQYF.

The rearrangement joins TRBV30 to TRBJ2-7; TRBD2 might be the D (5 bases). The V end was cut by 5 bases, the J end by 4 bases, with 9 bases between. CDR3 length: 11 amino acids. The germline gives CDR1 GTSNPN, CDR2 SVGIG (reference sequence). The chain's CDR3 is CAWAGGYEQYF. The CDR3 DNA is TGTGCCTGGGCGGGTGGGTACGAGCAGTACTTC.

Here the CDR3 reads CASSLGGRGAQETQYF. DNA for the CDR3: TGTGCCAGCAGCTTAGGAGGGCGGGGGGCACAAGAGACCCAGTACTTC. This chain connects TRBV13 to TRBJ2-5, with 8 bases aligning to TRBD2. Germline V gene lookup returns CDR1 PRHDT and CDR2 FYEKMQ (reference sequence). V dropped 0 bases and J dropped 2; count of bases not matched to a gene: 5. The CDR3 covers 16 residues.

The V gene is TRBV11-2, the J gene TRBJ2-7; TRBD2 might be the D (7 bases). From germline, CDR1 is SGHAT and CDR2 FQNNGV. V lost 1 base and J lost 4, with 14 bases in between. This CDR3 comprises 15 residues. This CDR3 reads CASSLVRGAMYEQYF. For the CDR3, the DNA is TGTGCCAGCAGCTTAGTACGGGGGGCAATGTACGAGCAGTACTTC.

The genes are TRBV19 and TRBJ1-6; 9 positions agree with TRBD1. V shed 4 bases and J 10 bases; nucleotides not matched to a gene: 8. This CDR3 is built from 15 residues. The germline CDR1 and CDR2 sequences are LNHDA and SQIVND (reference sequence). The CDR3 DNA reads as TGTGCCAGTAGTAGCACCGGGACAGGGACCTCACCCCTCCACTTT. Protein: CASSSTGTGTSPLHF.

The gene calls are TRBV2 and TRBJ1-4, with D perhaps TRBD1 (5 bases). In germline, CDR1 is SNHLY, CDR2 FYNNEI. V lost 2 bases and J lost 7, with 14 bases in between. There are 15 residues in the CDR3. In DNA form, the CDR3 reads TGTGCCAGCAGTGAACGGAGGGGATTTGTTGAAAAACTGTTTTTT. It encodes CASSERRGFVEKLFF.

The genes are TRBV5-4 and TRBJ2-7, with D tentatively TRBD1 (5 bases). This CDR3 comprises 14 residues. Trimming stripped 2 bases from V and 3 bases from J, with 12 bases between. Germline V CDR1 and CDR2: SGHNT, YYREEE (reference sequence). CDR3 nucleotides: TGTGCCAGCAGCTTTTCAAAAGGGGACTACGAGCAGTACTTC. Translating gives CASSFSKGDYEQYF.

The chain links TRBV18 to TRBJ1-2, with D tentatively TRBD1 (6 bases). The CDR3 contains 13 residues. Germline V gene lookup returns CDR1 KGHSH and CDR2 LQKENI. The germline V and J ends were trimmed by 6 bases and 1 base, with 9 bases remaining between them. The CDR3 region is CASSEDSNYGYTF. The CDR3 DNA reads TGTGCCAGCTCCGAGGACAGTAACTATGGCTACACCTTC.